These 4 T cell receptor beta chains were sequenced from one sample in a study of T cell responses to AZD1222 COVID-19 vaccine. The protocol was immunoSEQ multiplex PCR, while the TCRdb copy is restricted to in-frame clones and leaves out a portion. The profile shows roughly 130,000 clones, about nine tenths of them singletons. The sample was peripheral blood, taken on day 0 of MenACWY control vaccination. These receptors originate from an adult in good health.

The V gene is TRBV29-1, the J gene TRBJ2-7; D ambiguous. V gave up 6 bases and J gave up 1 base, with 10 bases separating them. CDR3 length equals 12 residues. The V gene's germline CDR1 is SQVTM and CDR2 ANQGSEA. The DNA for the CDR3 is TGCAGCGTCTCCGACGGTTCCTACGAGCAGTACTTC. Residues: CSVSDGSYEQYF.

This chain connects TRBV30 to TRBJ2-7; D is perhaps TRBD1 or TRBD2 (6 bases each). Trimming took 4 bases from V and 3 from J, leaving 19 bases between them. Germline CDR1 GTSNPN, CDR2 SVGIG (reference sequence). The length of the CDR3 is 15 residues. Here the CDR3 DNA reads TGTGCCTGGACCCCTTCGGGGGCTCGTGTCTACGAGCAGTACTTC. As protein: CAWTPSGARVYEQYF.

V and J are TRBV6-2 or TRBV6-3 and TRBJ2-7; the match to TRBD2 covers 9 bases. This CDR3 spans 16 amino acids. V shed 2 bases, J shed 6 bases, and the junction held 11 bases outside the gene matches. Germline V gene data show CDR1 as MNHEY and CDR2 as SVGEGT. The CDR3 loop reads CASSYVSGLAGFEQYF. The CDR3 nucleotides are TGTGCCAGCAGTTACGTCTCTGGGCTAGCGGGATTCGAGCAGTACTTC.

The rearrangement links TRBV24-1 to TRBJ2-3; D is ambiguous. V dropped 0 bases and J dropped 5 bases, with 8 bases sitting between them. Germline V lookup: CDR1 KGHDR, CDR2 SFDVKD. The CDR3 is 14 residues long. CDR3 protein: CATSDLSGLDTQYF. The CDR3 bases are TGTGCCACCAGTGATTTGTCCGGGTTAGATACGCAGTATTTT.